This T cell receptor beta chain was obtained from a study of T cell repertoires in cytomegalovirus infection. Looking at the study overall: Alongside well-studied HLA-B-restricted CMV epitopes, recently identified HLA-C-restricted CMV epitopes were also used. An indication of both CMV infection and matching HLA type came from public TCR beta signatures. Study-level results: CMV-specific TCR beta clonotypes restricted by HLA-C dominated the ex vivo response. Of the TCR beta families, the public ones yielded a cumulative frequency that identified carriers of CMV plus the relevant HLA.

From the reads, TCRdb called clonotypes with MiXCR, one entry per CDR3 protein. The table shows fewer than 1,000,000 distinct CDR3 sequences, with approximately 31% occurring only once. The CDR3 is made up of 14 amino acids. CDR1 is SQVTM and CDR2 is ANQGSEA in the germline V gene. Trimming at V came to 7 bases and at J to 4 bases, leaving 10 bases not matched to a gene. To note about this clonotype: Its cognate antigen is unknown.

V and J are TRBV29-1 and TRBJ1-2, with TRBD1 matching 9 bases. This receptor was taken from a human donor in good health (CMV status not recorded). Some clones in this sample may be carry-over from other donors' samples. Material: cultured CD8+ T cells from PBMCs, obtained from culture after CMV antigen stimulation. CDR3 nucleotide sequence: TGCAGCGCTGGCCGACCGGGACAGGGCTATGGCTACACCTTC. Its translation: CSAGRPGQGYGYTF.